This entry lists 26 T cell receptor beta chains sequenced from one sample in a study of T cell repertoires in cytomegalovirus infection. TCRdb analysed the reads with MiXCR anew, one entry per CDR3 protein. The sample lists a few hundred thousand distinct CDR3 sequences, about 28% seen once, with over 15% in the top ten. No antigen has been assigned to these receptors. The sequences come from cultured PBMCs, collected from culture after CMV antigen stimulation. The receptors were sampled from a human donor in good health (CMV status not recorded). Some clones in this sample may be carry-over from other donors' samples.

In nucleotides, the CDR3 is TGTGCCAGCAGTTGGACAGGGGGCGCGAGCTACGAGCAGTACTTC. Amino acid sequence: CASSWTGGASYEQYF. The rearrangement links TRBV28 to TRBJ2-7; TRBD1 matches 11 bases. V trimming: 4 bases; J trimming: 3 bases; junction bases outside the gene matches: 5. This CDR3 has 15 residues. From germline, CDR1 is MDHEN and CDR2 SYDVKM.

The J gene is TRBJ1-2, the V gene TRBV7-6, with TRBD1 matching 8 bases. This CDR3 is 17 amino acids long. V trimming: 1 base; J trimming: 5 bases; junction bases outside the gene matches: 12. Per the germline V gene, CDR1 is SGHVS and CDR2 is FNYEAQ. This CDR3 reads CASSLVYRGKMVYGYTF. The CDR3 DNA sequence: TGTGCCAGCAGCTTAGTTTACAGGGGGAAGATGGTATATGGCTACACCTTC. Variable domain in full (rest from reference TRBV7-6 and TRBJ1-2): GAGVSQSPRYKVTKRGQDVALRCDPISGHVSLYWYRQALGQGPEFLTYFNYEAQQDKSGLPNDRFSAERPEGSISTLTIQRTEQRDSAMYRCASSLVYRGKMVYGYTFGSGTRLTVV.

This rearrangement joins TRBV12-3 or TRBV12-4 to TRBJ2-7, with TRBD2 identical over 8 bases. This CDR3 spans 14 amino acids. Trimming removed 5 bases from V and 1 base from J; junction bases left unmatched: 4. The CDR3 sequence: CASSIGGESYEQYF. CDR3 nucleotides: TGTGCCAGCAGTATCGGGGGGGAGTCCTACGAGCAGTACTTC.

In this sample, this clonotype turned up many times. The chain recombines TRBV7-2 with TRBJ1-2; the match to TRBD1 covers 9 bases. This CDR3 has 14 residues. The V gene's germline CDR1 is SGHTA and CDR2 FQGNSA. The J segment lost 8 bases and the V segment lost 2 bases, leaving 6 bases of the junction unmatched. The CDR3 protein is CASSLPAGTGGYTF. The CDR3 DNA follows: TGTGCCAGCAGCTTACCAGCCGGGACAGGGGGCTACACCTTC.

This chain uses TRBV19 with TRBJ1-5; D unclear. V lost 5 bases and J lost 7, with 12 bases in between. The CDR3 is made up of 13 amino acids. The germline V gene has CDR1 LNHDA and CDR2 SQIVND (reference sequence). The CDR3, as DNA: TGTGCCAGTAGTTCGGATTTCGGCCAGCCCCAGCATTTT. Encoded protein: CASSSDFGQPQHF.

Many counts were recorded for this clonotype. This chain links TRBV12-3 or TRBV12-4 with TRBJ2-3; 7 positions agree with TRBD1. CDR3 length: 14 amino acids. V gave up 7 bases and J gave up 3 bases; unmatched junction bases: 7. The CDR3 loop is CASNDRARTDTQYF. CDR3 in DNA: TGTGCCAGCAATGACAGGGCAAGGACAGATACGCAGTATTTT.

This clonotype has more than one count but fewer than ten. This chain connects TRBV7-2 to TRBJ1-1; 9 bases are a match to TRBD1. The germline gives CDR1 SGHTA, CDR2 FQGNSA. CDR3 length: 18 amino acids. The V segment lost 1 base and the J segment 1 base; nucleotides outside the gene matches: 10. CDR3 region: CASSLVGRLQGANTEAFF. DNA of the CDR3: TGTGCCAGCAGCTTAGTCGGTCGCTTACAGGGGGCGAACACTGAAGCTTTCTTT.

The genes are TRBV10-3 and TRBJ2-3; TRBD2 matches 16 bases. This CDR3 has 19 amino acids. V shed 4 bases and J 3 bases; nucleotides not matched to a gene: 10. The germline gives CDR1 ENHRY, CDR2 SYGVKD. The CDR3 bases are TGTGCCATCAGTGCCCCCGGGACTAGCGGGGGGGCTATTACAGATACGCAGTATTTT. Its protein is CAISAPGTSGGAITDTQYF.

The V and J genes are TRBV7-2 and TRBJ2-2; D is uncertain. Germline V lookup: CDR1 SGHTA, CDR2 FQGNSA. The V end was cut by 1 base, the J end by 9 bases, with 9 bases between. This CDR3 spans 13 amino acids. The CDR3 loop is CASSLDAGWELFF. CDR3 bases: TGTGCCAGCAGCTTAGATGCAGGCTGGGAGCTGTTTTTT.

This sequence joins TRBV7-2 and TRBJ1-6; TRBD1 matches at 9 bases. V trimming: 5 bases; J trimming: 6 bases; junction bases outside the gene matches: 5. CDR3 length: 15 residues. Germline CDR1 reads SGHTA; CDR2 reads FQGNSA. The CDR3 bases are TGTGCCAGCAGCCCACAGGGGGCAAGTAATTCACCCCTCCACTTT. Amino acid sequence: CASSPQGASNSPLHF.

This clonotype was seen repeatedly, ten times or more. In DNA form, the CDR3 reads TGTGCCAGCAGTTCGGACGAGACCCAGTACTTC. Translation gives CASSSDETQYF. The genes are TRBV11-2 and TRBJ2-5; D uncertain. Germline V gene data show CDR1 as SGHAT and CDR2 as FQNNGV. The CDR3 runs to 11 residues. Trimming took 6 bases from V and 5 from J, leaving 7 bases between them.

The chain couples TRBV20-1 to TRBJ2-7; D might be TRBD2 (5 bases). The CDR3 loop spans 14 amino acids. The V end was cut by 0 bases, the J end by 0 bases, with 9 bases between. Germline lookup yields CDR1 DFQATT and CDR2 SNEGSKA (reference sequence). For the CDR3, the DNA is TGCAGTGCTAGAGATTTGGGGAGCTCCTACGAGCAGTACTTC. Its translation is CSARDLGSSYEQYF.

In its sample, this clonotype was seen a few times. The chain employs TRBV7-2 and TRBJ2-7; tentative D call: TRBD2 (6 bases). This CDR3 has 13 amino acids. The germline V gene encodes CDR1 SGHTA and CDR2 FQGNSA. With 5 bases removed from V and 3 bases from J, the gap between germline ends came to 11 bases. CDR3 nucleotides: TGTGCCAGCAGCCCGAGGACTATCTACGAGCAGTACTTC. Protein sequence: CASSPRTIYEQYF.

The sample holds many counts of this clonotype. The chain recombines TRBV7-9 with TRBJ2-3; 10 bases match TRBD2. The ends lost 4 bases at V and 4 bases at J; junction bases unmatched: 11. The CDR3 sequence is 17 residues long. The germline V gene has CDR1 SEHNR and CDR2 FQNEAQ (reference sequence). This CDR3 reads CASSSRGLAGEADTQYF. The CDR3 DNA sequence: TGTGCCAGCAGCTCCAGGGGGCTAGCGGGAGAGGCAGATACGCAGTATTTT.

The table lists this clonotype with many counts. The chain joins TRBV7-2 to TRBJ2-7, with D possibly being TRBD2 (6 bases). The CDR3 has 15 residues. Trimming cost V 5 bases and J 0 bases, with 14 bases left between them. Per the germline V gene, CDR1 is SGHTA and CDR2 is FQGNSA. CDR3 amino acids: CASSPRRGSSYEQYF. The CDR3 DNA reads TGTGCCAGCAGCCCCCGTCGGGGGAGCTCCTACGAGCAGTACTTC. Based on the CDR3 plus reference TRBV7-2 and TRBJ2-7, the full variable domain is GAGVSQSPSNKVTEKGKDVELRCDPISGHTALYWYRQSLGQGLEFLIYFQGNSAPDKSGLPSDRFSAERTGGSVSTLTIQRTQQEDSAVYLCASSPRRGSSYEQYFGPGTRLTVT.

This clonotype was observed a handful of times. This rearrangement joins TRBV10-3 to TRBJ2-3, with TRBD2 identical over 11 bases. The V segment lost 4 bases and the J segment 1 base; nucleotides outside the gene matches: 1. CDR3 length: 15 residues. Germline V lookup: CDR1 ENHRY, CDR2 SYGVKD. The CDR3 DNA sequence: TGTGCCATCAGTGCGACTAGCGGGGGCACAGATACGCAGTATTTT. Protein: CAISATSGGTDTQYF.

This rearrangement joins TRBV7-4 to TRBJ1-2, with D possibly being TRBD1 (6 bases). The CDR3 covers 14 residues. Germline V lookup: CDR1 SGHVT, CDR2 SQSDAQ. Trimming shortened V by 2 bases and J by 5 bases, and 12 bases separated the two germline ends. CDR3 DNA: TGTGCCAGCAGCTTAATGACAGGACAATATGGCTACACCTTC. Its protein product is CASSLMTGQYGYTF.

The chain is built from TRBV7-9 and TRBJ2-7, with TRBD2 as a possible D gene (6 bases). Germline V gene data show CDR1 as SEHNR and CDR2 as FQNEAQ (reference sequence). V was trimmed by 5 bases and J by 2 bases, leaving 16 bases between them. This CDR3 has 15 residues. The CDR3 sequence: CASSPLLARTYEQYF. The CDR3 nucleotides are TGTGCCAGCAGCCCCTTACTAGCACGAACCTACGAGCAGTACTTC.

The V gene is TRBV6-5, the J gene TRBJ1-2; TRBD1 agrees at 7 bases. The junction had 8 bases not matched to a gene; V was cut back by 4 bases and J by 3 bases. There are 15 residues in the CDR3. Germline V lookup: CDR1 MNHEY, CDR2 SVGAGI. The DNA for the CDR3 is TGTGCCAGCAGTTCAGGTGGGACAGTCGACTATGGCTACACCTTC. Its translation: CASSSGGTVDYGYTF.

The rearrangement uses TRBV7-8 and TRBJ1-2; D is unclear. The CDR3 totals 14 residues. Germline V gene lookup returns CDR1 SGHVS and CDR2 FQNEAQ. V was cut by 0 bases and J by 6 bases, with 11 bases left in between. The CDR3 loop reads CASSLARDRNGYTF. CDR3 sequence (DNA): TGTGCCAGCAGCTTAGCGAGGGATCGGAATGGCTACACCTTC.

In its sample, this clonotype was seen a few times. The chain joins TRBV7-2 to TRBJ1-5, with D uncertain. Germline CDR1 and CDR2: SGHTA and FQGNSA. The CDR3 has 12 amino acids. V was pared by 3 bases and J by 3 bases, with 3 bases between. The CDR3 region has the DNA TGTGCCAGCAGCTTCTACAATCAGCCCCAGCATTTT. Its protein is CASSFYNQPQHF.

This clonotype was observed a few times. This chain connects TRBV4-1 to TRBJ2-2; 10 bases align to TRBD2. The CDR3 runs to 19 residues. V lost 0 bases and J lost 6; bases outside the gene matches: 13. Per germline, CDR1 MGHRA and CDR2 YSYEKL. The CDR3 DNA reads as TGCGCCAGCAGCCAAGATCTGGCTAGCGGGGGCCGGAAGCCCGGGGAGCTGTTTTTT. Translation gives CASSQDLASGGRKPGELFF.

V gene TRBV10-3 combines with J gene TRBJ2-7; D is perhaps TRBD2 (6 bases). The CDR3 sequence is 15 residues long. The V end lost 3 bases, the J end lost 2 bases, and 14 bases lay between the germline ends. Germline lookup yields CDR1 ENHRY and CDR2 SYGVKD. The CDR3 loop is CAISDGAGRTYEQYF. The CDR3 region has the DNA TGTGCCATCAGTGACGGTGCGGGGAGAACCTACGAGCAGTACTTC.

The chain has TRBV28 and TRBJ2-7; either TRBD1 or TRBD2 may fit D (5 bases each). The ends were cut back, 6 bases at V and 3 bases at J, with 12 bases in the middle. This CDR3 is 13 amino acids long. Germline CDR1 and CDR2: MDHEN and SYDVKM. CDR3 sequence: CASSFGTLYEQYF. DNA of the CDR3: TGTGCCAGCAGCTTCGGGACGCTCTACGAGCAGTACTTC.

This clonotype was observed many times. This chain uses TRBV12-3 or TRBV12-4 with TRBJ2-7, with D perhaps matching TRBD2 (6 bases). The CDR3 runs to 15 residues. Trimming pared 0 bases from V and 3 bases from J, leaving 12 bases between. The CDR3 DNA reads TGTGCCAGCAGTTTAGCGGGAGGTCGTATCTACGAGCAGTACTTC. This translates into CASSLAGGRIYEQYF.

This clonotype was picked up a small number of times. This rearrangement joins TRBV20-1 to TRBJ1-4; D ambiguous. Trimming cost V 6 bases and J 7 bases, with 15 bases left between them. This CDR3 is built from 13 residues. Germline V gene sequence: CDR1 DFQATT, CDR2 SNEGSKA (reference sequence). The CDR3 DNA follows: TGCAGTGCGCGACATAGCTTAGGTGAAAAACTGTTTTTT. Protein product: CSARHSLGEKLFF.